This TCR beta chain was found in a study of blood T cell repertoires in COVID-19. The wider study: Sources were T cells, B-cell-depleted T cells, or PBMCs; the material itself was cDNA or gDNA.

This clone was observed once. Data came from immunoSEQ multiplex PCR; TCRdb stores just in-frame clones and leaves some out. The table records over 600,000 clones, 75% to 90% of them present only once. Trimming pared 4 bases from V and 2 bases from J, leaving 8 bases between. There are 14 residues in the CDR3. Germline V lookup: CDR1 ENHRY, CDR2 SYGVKD. The V call is TRBV10-3, the J call TRBJ2-2; D not resolved. The sample comprised peripheral blood. The clonotype originates from a woman younger than 30 with acute or convalescent COVID-19. The CDR3 loop reads CAISGQVNTGELFF. DNA of the CDR3: TGTGCCATCAGTGGGCAGGTTAACACCGGGGAGCTGTTTTTT.